The 27 T cell receptor beta chains reported below all come from one sample, sequenced in a study of blood T cell repertoires in COVID-19. Clones were sequenced by immunoSEQ multiplex PCR, and TCRdb holds only the in-frame ones, with some missing. The sample has 200,000 to 250,000 clones, around nine tenths seen once; the top ten hold 1.9%. The sequenced material came from PBMCs or T cells enriched from blood (not recorded which). The receptors come from a young woman who had recovered from COVID-19.

The chain couples TRBV5-1 to TRBJ2-3, with TRBD2 identical over 7 bases. V shed 5 bases, J shed 1 base, and the junction held 7 bases outside the gene matches. This CDR3 has 15 residues. The germline V gene has CDR1 SGHRS and CDR2 YFSETQ. Written as DNA, the CDR3 is TGCGCCAGCAGTGATTCGGCGGGAGGCACAGATACGCAGTATTTT. It encodes CASSDSAGGTDTQYF.

The sample holds one count of this clone. At one of its ends the junction is not consistent with the germline gene, which may arise from a read error. The rearrangement uses TRBV3-1 (or the pseudogene TRBV3-2) and TRBJ2-7, with D possibly being TRBD1 (6 bases). The germline CDR1 and CDR2 sequences are LGHDT and YNNKEL (reference sequence). The CDR3 runs to 17 residues. The CDR3 DNA is TGTGCCAGCAGTCAAGAATTGGGGGCCACGACGCAGACGGTGCAGTACTTC. This translates into CASSQELGATTQTVQYF.

This sequence joins TRBV28 and TRBJ2-7; TRBD2 matches 8 bases. Trimming took 6 bases from V and 2 from J; bases not matched to a gene: 6. CDR3 size: 14 residues. Germline CDR1 MDHEN, CDR2 SYDVKM. The CDR3 loop reads CASRRAGAPYEQYF. The DNA of the CDR3 is TGTGCCAGCAGGAGAGCGGGAGCCCCCTACGAGCAGTACTTC.

The rearrangement uses TRBV2 and TRBJ1-1, with a weak D call TRBD1 (5 bases). The germline V and J ends were trimmed by 8 bases and 1 base, with 14 bases remaining between them. Per the germline V gene, CDR1 is SNHLY and CDR2 is FYNNEI. This CDR3 has 14 amino acids. DNA of the CDR3: TGTGCCAGCGGAGGGGTGTGGGAGAACACTGAAGCTTTCTTT. It encodes CASGGVWENTEAFF.

This clone turned up a few times. At one end the junction does not follow the germline gene, possibly because of a read error. The chain couples TRBV6-4 to TRBJ2-1, with D perhaps TRBD1 (6 bases). This CDR3 has 14 residues. Per germline, CDR1 MRHNA and CDR2 SNTAGT. The CDR3 here is CASSEQGSHNEQFF. In DNA form, the CDR3 reads TGTGCCAGCAGTGAACAGGGCTCCCACAATGAGCAGTTCTTC.

This clone appeared a single time. This chain connects TRBV4-2 to TRBJ2-1, with 12 nucleotides matching TRBD2. The CDR3 contains 17 residues. The germline V gene encodes CDR1 LGHNA and CDR2 YNFKEQ. The V segment lost 5 bases and the J segment 7 bases; nucleotides outside the gene matches: 12. CDR3 DNA: TGTGCCAGCAGCTCCTACTCCGGGACTAGCGGGTTGAATGAGCAGTTCTTC. Translating gives CASSSYSGTSGLNEQFF.

The rearrangement uses TRBV28 and TRBJ1-4, with TRBD1 identical over 8 bases. Trimming took 3 bases from V and 7 from J; bases not matched to a gene: 7. Germline values: CDR1 MDHEN, CDR2 SYDVKM. CDR3 length equals 15 residues. Written as DNA, the CDR3 is TGTGCCAGCAGTTTGGGACAGGCGGTCTTTGAAAAACTGTTTTTT. As protein: CASSLGQAVFEKLFF.

There are a few counts of this clone. The genes are TRBV4-1 and TRBJ2-1, with D unresolved. The CDR3 spans 16 residues. V dropped 0 bases and J dropped 5 bases, with 14 bases sitting between them. Germline CDR1 is MGHRA and CDR2 is YSYEKL. The CDR3 spells CASSQDDGGPHNEQFF. The CDR3 DNA follows: TGCGCCAGCAGCCAAGATGATGGCGGCCCCCACAATGAGCAGTTCTTC.

The CDR3 spells CASSQDGANSPLHF. In nucleotides, the CDR3 is TGTGCCAGCAGCCAAGACGGAGCCAATTCACCCCTCCACTTT. The chain combines TRBV4-2 with TRBJ1-6, with D uncertain. The CDR3 consists of 14 residues. Trimming pared 0 bases from V and 7 bases from J, leaving 7 bases between. Per the germline V gene, CDR1 is LGHNA and CDR2 is YNFKEQ.

The genes are TRBV29-1 and TRBJ2-5; D unresolved. This CDR3 region has 13 residues. Germline V gives CDR1 SQVTM, CDR2 ANQGSEA. This chain's CDR3 is CSHPGRSEETQYF. The CDR3 bases are TGCAGTCACCCCGGTAGAAGCGAAGAGACCCAGTACTTC.

CDR3: CASSPTRGPQETQYF. CDR3 DNA: TGTGCCAGCAGCCCGACCAGGGGGCCCCAAGAGACCCAGTACTTC. The V call is TRBV5-5, the J call TRBJ2-5; the match to TRBD1 covers 8 bases. J gave up 1 base and V 4 bases, and 6 bases lay outside the gene matches. This CDR3 comprises 15 residues. Germline V gives CDR1 SGHKS, CDR2 YYEKEE (reference sequence).

This chain joins TRBV9 and TRBJ1-3; D remains ambiguous. Trimming took off 3 bases at V and 2 bases at J, with 18 bases between the two ends. This CDR3 has 17 residues. The germline CDR1 and CDR2 sequences are SGDLS and YYNGEE. The CDR3 bases are TGTGCCAGCAGCGACTCCCGACTCCAAGGCGCTGGAAACACCATATATTTT. Translation: CASSDSRLQGAGNTIYF.

This clone came up once. This chain uses TRBV4-1 with TRBJ2-7; no reliable D call. Germline-derived CDR1 and CDR2 are MGHRA and YSYEKL. V lost 0 bases and J lost 5, with 23 bases in between. The CDR3 runs 18 residues. DNA for the CDR3: TGCGCCAGCAGCCAAGATCTAGATTCGGCATCCCTTCCCAACGAGCAGTACTTC. Its protein product is CASSQDLDSASLPNEQYF.

In this sample, this clone turned up once. The chain carries TRBV4-1 and TRBJ2-7; TRBD2 matches 8 bases. The CDR3 is 15 amino acids. Germline CDR1 reads MGHRA; CDR2 reads YSYEKL. V was pared by 1 base and J by 3 bases, with 5 bases of the junction left unmatched. CDR3 amino acids: CASSQVVAGSYEQYF. Written as DNA, the CDR3 is TGCGCCAGCAGCCAAGTCGTAGCGGGGAGCTACGAGCAGTACTTC.

The chain carries TRBV5-4 and TRBJ2-5, with TRBD1 matching over 8 bases. Per the germline V gene, CDR1 is SGHNT and CDR2 is YYREEE (reference sequence). With V trimmed by 2 bases and J by 4 bases, 1 base remained unmatched. The CDR3 contains 13 residues. CDR3 residues: CASSFGQGETQYF. Here the CDR3 DNA reads TGTGCCAGCAGCTTTGGACAGGGAGAGACCCAGTACTTC.

The chain is built from TRBV4-2 and TRBJ2-7, with unresolved D. The V gene lost 0 bases and the J gene lost 7 bases, with 10 bases spanning the gap. The CDR3 is 13 amino acids. Germline CDR1 and CDR2: LGHNA and YNFKEQ. The CDR3 DNA is TGTGCCAGCAGCCAAGATTCGGTCGGTGAGCAGTACTTC. Protein product: CASSQDSVGEQYF.

The J gene is TRBJ2-7, the V gene TRBV7-8; 9 bases are a match to TRBD2. V trimming: 6 bases; J trimming: 5 bases; junction bases outside the gene matches: 17. This CDR3 region has 17 residues. Germline CDR1 is SGHVS and CDR2 is FQNEAQ. Written as DNA, the CDR3 is TGTGCCAGCAGGAGATTTGCGGGAGGGCCACCAGGCAACGAGCAGTACTTC. It translates to CASRRFAGGPPGNEQYF.

V gene TRBV6-5 combines with J gene TRBJ1-1, with no clear D. CDR3 length equals 13 residues. Trimming took 4 bases from V and 6 from J, leaving 12 bases between them. Germline CDR1 MNHEY, CDR2 SVGAGI. The CDR3 sequence: CASSSTVGAEAFF. The CDR3 bases are TGTGCCAGCAGTTCGACGGTGGGCGCTGAAGCTTTCTTT.

This chain uses TRBV10-3 with TRBJ1-1, with unresolved D. V was trimmed by 4 bases and J by 1 base, leaving 7 bases between them. Germline lookup yields CDR1 ENHRY and CDR2 SYGVKD. The CDR3 sequence is 13 residues long. The CDR3 coding sequence is TGTGCCATCAGTGGAGCTGCGAACACTGAAGCTTTCTTT. Amino acid sequence: CAISGAANTEAFF.

The chain carries TRBV6-5 and TRBJ2-5; D gene uncertain. V shed 2 bases and J shed 6 bases, with 16 bases lying between them. CDR1 is MNHEY, CDR2 SVGAGI, per germline. CDR3 length equals 15 residues. This chain's CDR3 is CASSYPPPQVKTQYF. The CDR3 DNA reads TGTGCCAGCAGTTACCCGCCTCCTCAGGTGAAGACCCAGTACTTC.

This clone turned up a few times. The chain links TRBV27 to TRBJ2-7; weak D call: TRBD1 (6 bases). The germline CDR1 and CDR2 sequences are MNHEY and SMNVEV (reference sequence). V lost 5 bases, J lost 2 bases, and 13 bases lay in between. This CDR3 contains 14 residues. In nucleotides, the CDR3 is TGTGCCAGCAGTCTACAGGGTTCCACCTACGAGCAGTACTTC. Translated: CASSLQGSTYEQYF.

The gene calls are TRBV5-1 and TRBJ1-1; D perhaps matches TRBD1 (5 bases). This CDR3 is 15 amino acids long. Germline lookup yields CDR1 SGHRS and CDR2 YFSETQ. V lost 0 bases to trimming and J lost 2 bases, with 11 bases between them. The CDR3 coding sequence is TGCGCCAGCAGCTTGGCCTTGGGGCCCAACACTGAAGCTTTCTTT. Protein: CASSLALGPNTEAFF.

The V and J genes are TRBV18 and TRBJ1-1, with a possible D match to TRBD1 (6 bases). CDR1 KGHSH and CDR2 LQKENI come from the germline V gene. Between the trimmed V and J ends, which lost 4 bases and 2 bases, there was a span of 14 bases. The CDR3 has 15 residues. CDR3 in DNA: TGTGCCAGCTCACGAAGGGGGGGGACCAACACTGAAGCTTTCTTT. Protein sequence: CASSRRGGTNTEAFF. Drawing the rest from reference TRBV18 and TRBJ1-1, the complete variable domain is NAGVMQNPRHLVRRRGQEARLRCSPMKGHSHVYWYRQLPEEGLKFMVYLQKENIIDESGMPKERFSAEFPKEGPSILRIQQVVRGDSAAYFCASSRRGGTNTEAFFGQGTRLTVV.

The chain is built from TRBV3-1 (or the pseudogene TRBV3-2) and TRBJ1-6; TRBD1 aligns across 9 bases. Germline-derived CDR1 and CDR2 are LGHDT and YNNKEL (reference sequence). The J segment lost 9 bases and the V segment lost 2 bases, leaving 11 bases of the junction unmatched. The CDR3 is made up of 17 amino acids. CDR3 sequence reads: CASSQNIFTGGGSPLHF. CDR3 DNA sequence: TGTGCCAGCAGCCAAAATATTTTCACAGGGGGCGGTTCACCCCTCCACTTT.

J is TRBJ1-2 and V is TRBV24-1; possibly TRBD1 for D (6 bases). Germline CDR1 is KGHDR and CDR2 is SFDVKD. Deletions cut 1 base from V and 9 bases from J, with 11 bases between. The CDR3 length is 13 residues. The CDR3 sequence is CATSDLGGARYTF. CDR3 DNA: TGTGCCACCAGTGATTTAGGGGGGGCTCGCTACACCTTC.

The chain couples TRBV10-1 to TRBJ2-1; D gene ambiguous. Germline lookup yields CDR1 WNHNN and CDR2 SYGVQD (reference sequence). The V end was cut by 3 bases, the J end by 8 bases, with 11 bases between. The CDR3 has 13 residues. CDR3 in amino acids: CASSDETEDEQFF. The CDR3 DNA reads TGCGCCAGCAGTGATGAGACTGAGGATGAGCAGTTCTTC.

This chain connects TRBV18 to TRBJ1-2; D is ambiguous. The germline gives CDR1 KGHSH, CDR2 LQKENI. Trimming shortened V by 3 bases and J by 0 bases, and 5 bases separated the two germline ends. There are 13 residues in the CDR3. CDR3 protein: CASSPGANYGYTF. For the CDR3, the DNA is TGTGCCAGCTCACCGGGAGCTAACTATGGCTACACCTTC. The full variable domain, completed using reference TRBV18 and TRBJ1-2, is NAGVMQNPRHLVRRRGQEARLRCSPMKGHSHVYWYRQLPEEGLKFMVYLQKENIIDESGMPKERFSAEFPKEGPSILRIQQVVRGDSAAYFCASSPGANYGYTFGSGTRLTVV.